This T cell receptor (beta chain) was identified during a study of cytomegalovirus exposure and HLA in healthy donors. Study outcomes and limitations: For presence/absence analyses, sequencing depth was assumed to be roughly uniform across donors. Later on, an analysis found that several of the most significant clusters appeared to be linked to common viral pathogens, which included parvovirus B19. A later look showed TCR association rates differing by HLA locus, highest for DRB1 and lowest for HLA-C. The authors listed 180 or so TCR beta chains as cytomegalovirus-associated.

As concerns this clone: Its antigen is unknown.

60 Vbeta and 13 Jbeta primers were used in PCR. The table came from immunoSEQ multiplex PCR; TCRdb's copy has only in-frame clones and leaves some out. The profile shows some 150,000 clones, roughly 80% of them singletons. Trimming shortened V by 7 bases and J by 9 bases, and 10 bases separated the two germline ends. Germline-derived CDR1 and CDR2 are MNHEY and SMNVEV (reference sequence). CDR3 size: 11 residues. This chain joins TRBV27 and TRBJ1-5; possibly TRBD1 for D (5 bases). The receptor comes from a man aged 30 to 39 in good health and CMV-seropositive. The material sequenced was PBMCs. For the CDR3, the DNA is TGTGCCAGCACCCAGGGTGCGCCCCAGCATTTT. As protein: CASTQGAPQHF.